One sample yielded the 24 T cell receptor beta chains listed below, sequenced in a study of response to subunit inactivated influenza vaccine. MiXCR, applied by TCRdb to the RT-PCR reads, yields one record per CDR3 protein. The sample lists hundreds of thousands of distinct CDR3 sequences, roughly 12% occurring once. This specimen was PBMCs from blood, taken on the day of vaccination. All receptors come from a man between 50 and 59 years old who received an inactivated influenza vaccine.

The V gene is TRBV5-1, the J gene TRBJ2-1, with a possible D match to TRBD1 (6 bases). CDR1 and CDR2 (germline): SGHRS, YFSETQ. V lost 1 base and J 6 bases, leaving 11 bases between the germline ends. The CDR3 totals 14 residues. The CDR3 sequence: CASSLTGLGNEQFF. CDR3 DNA: TGCGCCAGCAGCTTGACAGGGCTAGGCAATGAGCAGTTCTTC. Supplemented by reference TRBV5-1 and TRBJ2-1, the full variable domain reads KAGVTQTPRYLIKTRGQQVTLSCSPISGHRSVSWYQQTPGQGLQFLFEYFSETQRNKGNFPGRFSGRQFSNSRSEMNVSTLELGDSALYLCASSLTGLGNEQFFGPGTRLTVL.

Ten or more counts support this clonotype. The chain recombines TRBV20-1 with TRBJ2-5; 8 nucleotides agree with TRBD1. Per the germline V gene, CDR1 is DFQATT and CDR2 is SNEGSKA (reference sequence). The J segment lost 1 base and the V segment lost 6 bases, leaving 7 bases of the junction unmatched. This CDR3 spans 14 amino acids. Here the CDR3 reads CSARKTGVQETQYF. CDR3 nucleotide sequence: TGCAGTGCCCGGAAGACAGGGGTCCAAGAGACCCAGTACTTC.

This clonotype was seen more than once but under ten times. CDR3 bases: TGTGCCAGCAGCAGGGGGCCCTTGACGAACACCGGGGAGCTGTTTTTT. Amino acid sequence: CASSRGPLTNTGELFF. The chain combines TRBV27 with TRBJ2-2; 8 nucleotides agree with TRBD1. Germline CDR1 reads MNHEY; CDR2 reads SMNVEV (reference sequence). V lost 6 bases, J lost 0 bases, and 6 bases stayed unmatched. This CDR3 has 16 residues.

This clonotype showed up just a few times. The gene calls are TRBV5-5 and TRBJ2-7, with 16 positions matching TRBD2. J was trimmed by 3 bases and V by 5 bases; bases with no gene match: 5. CDR3 length: 16 amino acids. In germline, CDR1 is SGHKS, CDR2 YYEKEE (reference sequence). The CDR3 here is CASSPGTSGRVYEQYF. CDR3 coding DNA: TGTGCCAGCAGTCCCGGGACTAGCGGGAGGGTCTACGAGCAGTACTTC.

The chain is built from TRBV7-9 and TRBJ2-7; D remains ambiguous. Trimming removed 6 bases from V and 6 bases from J, with 12 bases in between. Per germline, CDR1 SEHNR and CDR2 FQNEAQ (reference sequence). CDR3 size: 12 residues. Here the CDR3 DNA reads TGTGCCAGCAGTCCCACCCCACTCGAGCAGTACTTC. This encodes CASSPTPLEQYF.

This clonotype appeared a few times. The chain recombines TRBV20-1 with TRBJ2-1; D may match TRBD1 or TRBD2 (5 bases each). This CDR3 contains 15 residues. Germline V gene data show CDR1 as DFQATT and CDR2 as SNEGSKA (reference sequence). V was pared by 6 bases and J by 5 bases, with 20 bases between. Here the CDR3 reads CSAREPGPPNNEQFF. DNA of the CDR3: TGCAGTGCCCGAGAGCCGGGACCACCTAACAATGAGCAGTTCTTC.

J is TRBJ2-7 and V is TRBV9; TRBD2 aligns across 7 bases. The junction had 13 bases not matched to a gene; V was cut back by 4 bases and J by 0 bases. CDR1 and CDR2 (germline): SGDLS, YYNGEE. The CDR3 runs to 17 residues. The CDR3 region has the DNA TGTGCCAGCAGCTCACCGTACGGGTCGGGGGGCTCCTACGAGCAGTACTTC. Translation: CASSSPYGSGGSYEQYF.

J is TRBJ2-6 and V is TRBV5-1; D unclear. V lost 2 bases and J 0 bases, leaving 9 bases between the germline ends. The germline gives CDR1 SGHRS, CDR2 YFSETQ. The length of the CDR3 is 16 residues. The CDR3 nucleotides read TGCGCCAGCAGCTTTGACTTTATCTCTGGGGCCAACGTCCTGACTTTC. Its protein product is CASSFDFISGANVLTF.

The CDR3 sequence: CASSYGRPGGANVLTF. CDR3 DNA sequence: TGTGCCAGCAGCTACGGCAGGCCGGGTGGGGCCAACGTCCTGACTTTC. This chain uses TRBV6-5 with TRBJ2-6, with D hard to call. This CDR3 is 16 amino acids long. The germline V gene encodes CDR1 MNHEY and CDR2 SVGAGI. The V end lost 6 bases, the J end lost 3 bases, and 15 bases lay between the germline ends.

The chain carries TRBV28 and TRBJ1-2; 10 positions agree with TRBD1. This CDR3 is 14 amino acids long. Germline CDR1 is MDHEN and CDR2 is SYDVKM. V was pared by 6 bases and J by 5 bases, with 6 bases of the junction left unmatched. CDR3 region: CASRQTGGGYGYTF. CDR3 nucleotides: TGTGCCAGCAGACAGACAGGGGGCGGGTATGGCTACACCTTC.

The count of this clonotype is one. A single base separates this from a much larger clone, so it may be a read error. The chain is built from TRBV4-2 and TRBJ2-1, with D perhaps matching TRBD1 (5 bases). This CDR3 is built from 13 residues. Germline values: CDR1 LGHNA, CDR2 YNFKEQ. CDR3 nucleotide sequence: TGTGCCAGCAGCCAATCGGATGCACTGGGGCAGCTCTTC. Encoded protein: CASSQSDALGQLF.

The chain employs TRBV2 and TRBJ2-1, with 10 positions matching TRBD2. CDR1 is SNHLY, CDR2 FYNNEI, per germline. Trimming took 6 bases from V and 7 from J; bases not matched to a gene: 9. CDR3 size: 15 residues. CDR3 sequence: CASRASTSGTNEQFF. The CDR3, as DNA: TGTGCCAGCAGGGCTAGTACTAGCGGGACTAATGAGCAGTTCTTC.

The genes are TRBV12-3 or TRBV12-4 and TRBJ2-7; D call uncertain. V gave up 2 bases and J gave up 3 bases, with 11 bases separating them. The CDR3 sequence is 14 residues long. The CDR3 loop is CASSLTGRGYEQYF. CDR3 nucleotide sequence: TGTGCCAGCAGTTTAACCGGGCGCGGCTACGAGCAGTACTTC.

The rearrangement joins TRBV6-5 to TRBJ2-7, with TRBD1 matching 7 bases. The J segment lost 1 base and the V segment lost 6 bases, leaving 9 bases of the junction unmatched. Germline CDR1 is MNHEY and CDR2 is SVGAGI. The CDR3 runs to 15 residues. The CDR3 nucleotides are TGTGCCAGCAGATTAGACAGGGCAGTTTCCTACGAGCAGTACTTC. Its protein product is CASRLDRAVSYEQYF.

The rearrangement uses TRBV11-2 and TRBJ2-1; D not certain. This CDR3 comprises 13 residues. Trimming cost V 0 bases and J 10 bases, with 10 bases left between them. Germline V gene lookup returns CDR1 SGHAT and CDR2 FQNNGV. CDR3 nucleotides: TGTGCCAGCAGCTTAGATCGACTGGGGGAGCAGTTCTTC. Translation gives CASSLDRLGEQFF.

The chain employs TRBV7-9 and TRBJ1-5; D is possibly TRBD1 (5 bases). CDR3 length equals 14 residues. Germline loops: CDR1 SEHNR, CDR2 FQNEAQ (reference sequence). V lost 4 bases and J 3 bases, leaving 10 bases between the germline ends. CDR3: CASSSGHPNQPQHF. The DNA for the CDR3 is TGTGCCAGCAGCTCGGGGCACCCCAATCAGCCCCAGCATTTT.

This clonotype has a handful of counts. The rearrangement joins TRBV12-3 or TRBV12-4 to TRBJ2-5; TRBD2 matches at 11 bases. The CDR3 consists of 15 residues. The trim removed 6 bases at V and 5 bases at J, leaving 8 bases unmatched. The DNA of the CDR3 is TGTGCCAGCAGCCCCCTAGCGGGGGGCTTGGAGACCCAGTACTTC. Encoded protein: CASSPLAGGLETQYF.

This clonotype was observed many times. The chain employs TRBV4-3 and TRBJ2-7; 13 nucleotides match TRBD2. The junction had 0 bases not matched to a gene; V was cut back by 1 base and J by 3 bases. Germline CDR1 is LGHNA and CDR2 is YSLEER. The CDR3 is made up of 15 amino acids. CDR3 loop: CASSQGLAGGYEQYF. The CDR3 region has the DNA TGCGCCAGCAGCCAAGGACTAGCGGGAGGCTACGAGCAGTACTTC.

The rearrangement uses TRBV3-1 and TRBJ1-2; D gene unclear. Germline V gene data show CDR1 as LGHDT and CDR2 as YNNKEL (reference sequence). V was trimmed by 0 bases and J by 9 bases, leaving 8 bases between them. The length of the CDR3 is 12 residues. CDR3 in DNA: TGTGCCAGCAGCCAAGAAACACAGCGCTACACCTTC. This encodes CASSQETQRYTF. The complete variable domain, with remaining parts taken from reference TRBV3-1 and TRBJ1-2, reads DTAVSQTPKYLVTQMGNDKSIKCEQNLGHDTMYWYKQDSKKFLKIMFSYNNKELIINETVPNRFSPKSPDKAHLNLHINSLELGDSAVYFCASSQETQRYTFGSGTRLTVV.

This clonotype was seen only a few times. The V and J genes are TRBV5-1 and TRBJ1-2, with D tentatively TRBD1 (6 bases). V dropped 6 bases and J dropped 7 bases, with 22 bases sitting between them. Germline V gives CDR1 SGHRS, CDR2 YFSETQ. This CDR3 spans 15 amino acids. CDR3 sequence reads: CASTSLPEGDVGYTF. Written as DNA, the CDR3 is TGCGCCAGCACCTCGCTGCCCGAGGGGGATGTTGGCTACACCTTC. Drawing the rest from reference TRBV5-1 and TRBJ1-2, the complete variable domain is KAGVTQTPRYLIKTRGQQVTLSCSPISGHRSVSWYQQTPGQGLQFLFEYFSETQRNKGNFPGRFSGRQFSNSRSEMNVSTLELGDSALYLCASTSLPEGDVGYTFGSGTRLTVV.

The chain recombines TRBV28 with TRBJ2-3; no reliable D call. Trimming left V 4 bases short and J 1 base short, with 24 bases between. The CDR3 is made up of 19 amino acids. Germline values: CDR1 MDHEN, CDR2 SYDVKM. The CDR3 is CASSYLIPNGPRGTDTQYF. CDR3 nucleotide sequence: TGTGCCAGCAGTTACCTTATCCCCAACGGTCCTCGGGGCACAGATACGCAGTATTTT.

This clonotype was observed a few times. The chain recombines TRBV5-1 with TRBJ2-1, with 13 bases matching TRBD2. J lost 6 bases, V lost 0 bases, and 6 bases had no gene match. Germline loops: CDR1 SGHRS, CDR2 YFSETQ. The CDR3 has 17 amino acids. The CDR3 loop reads CASSLGILAGGANEQFF. The CDR3 region has the DNA TGCGCCAGCAGCTTGGGGATACTAGCGGGAGGGGCCAATGAGCAGTTCTTC.

This clonotype occurred a few times. This chain joins TRBV4-2 and TRBJ2-1, with unresolved D. Germline V CDR1 and CDR2: LGHNA, YNFKEQ. Trimming stripped 0 bases from V and 4 bases from J, with 10 bases between. CDR3 length: 15 residues. The CDR3 nucleotides read TGTGCCAGCAGCCAAGATCCCGGCCTTTACAATGAGCAGTTCTTC. Its protein product is CASSQDPGLYNEQFF.

The rearrangement uses TRBV4-1 and TRBJ1-5, with 8 nucleotides matching TRBD1. This CDR3 is 17 amino acids long. Germline CDR1 reads MGHRA; CDR2 reads YSYEKL. With 4 bases clipped from V and 1 base from J, the junction kept 9 bases outside the gene matches. CDR3 DNA sequence: TGCGCCAGCAGCCCAGGACAGGGCAGTGGAAGCAATCAGCCCCAGCATTTT. This encodes CASSPGQGSGSNQPQHF.